This TCR beta chain was recorded in a study of T cells in localized non-small cell lung cancer. Study-wide findings and caveats: Adjacent lung exhibited a median of around 60 among the 100 most abundant tumor clones. Clonality of T cells reached its maximum in uninvolved adjacent lung, surpassing tumor.

Regarding this clone: Its matching antigen is unknown.

Here immunoSEQ multiplex PCR was the method, and the copy in TCRdb shows in-frame clones only, minus some. Among some 50,000 clones listed, about 87% were seen once. This receptor was taken from a female donor with stage II lung adenocarcinoma. Sample: PBMCs, taken before any cancer treatment.

The CDR3 sequence: CASSPRTSGGLGEQFF. CDR3 DNA: TGTGCCAGCAGCCCTCGGACTAGCGGGGGGCTGGGTGAGCAGTTCTTC. The chain couples TRBV7-9 to TRBJ2-1; 14 bases fit TRBD2. Germline V lookup: CDR1 SEHNR, CDR2 FQNEAQ (reference sequence). With V trimmed by 5 bases and J by 9 bases, 9 bases remained unmatched. CDR3 length: 16 amino acids.